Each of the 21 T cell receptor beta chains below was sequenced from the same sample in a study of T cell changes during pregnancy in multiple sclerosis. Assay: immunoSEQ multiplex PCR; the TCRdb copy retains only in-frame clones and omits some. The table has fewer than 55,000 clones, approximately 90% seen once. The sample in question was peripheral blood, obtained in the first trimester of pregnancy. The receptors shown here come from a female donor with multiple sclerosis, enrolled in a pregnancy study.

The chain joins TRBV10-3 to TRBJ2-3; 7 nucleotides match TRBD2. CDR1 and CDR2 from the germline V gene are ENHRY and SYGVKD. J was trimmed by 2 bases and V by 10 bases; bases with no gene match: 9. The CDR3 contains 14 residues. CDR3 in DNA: TGTGCCACCCGCCTGGCGGGGGTCACAGATACGCAGTATTTT. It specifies CATRLAGVTDTQYF.

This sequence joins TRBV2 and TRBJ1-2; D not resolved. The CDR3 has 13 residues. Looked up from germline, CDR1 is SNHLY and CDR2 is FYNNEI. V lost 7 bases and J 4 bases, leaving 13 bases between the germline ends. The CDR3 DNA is TGTGCCAGCACCGAAGGGAGGGCCTATGGCTACACCTTC. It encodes CASTEGRAYGYTF.

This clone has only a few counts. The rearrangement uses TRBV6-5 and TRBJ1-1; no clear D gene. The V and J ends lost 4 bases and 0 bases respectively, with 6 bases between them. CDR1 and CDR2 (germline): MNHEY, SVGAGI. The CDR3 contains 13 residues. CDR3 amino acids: CASSLGMNTEAFF. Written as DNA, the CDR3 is TGTGCCAGCAGTTTGGGCATGAACACTGAAGCTTTCTTT.

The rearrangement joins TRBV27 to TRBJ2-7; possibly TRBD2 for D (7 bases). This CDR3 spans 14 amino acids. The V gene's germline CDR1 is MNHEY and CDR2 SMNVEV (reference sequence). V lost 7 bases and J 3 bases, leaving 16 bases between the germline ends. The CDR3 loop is CASKGGAFLYEQYF. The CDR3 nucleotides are TGTGCCAGCAAAGGGGGGGCCTTTCTCTACGAGCAGTACTTC.

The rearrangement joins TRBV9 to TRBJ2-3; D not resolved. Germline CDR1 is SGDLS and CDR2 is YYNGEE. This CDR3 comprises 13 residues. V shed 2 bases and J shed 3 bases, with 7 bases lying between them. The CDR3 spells CASSVSVTDTQYF. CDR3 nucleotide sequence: TGTGCCAGCAGCGTTTCAGTGACAGATACGCAGTATTTT.

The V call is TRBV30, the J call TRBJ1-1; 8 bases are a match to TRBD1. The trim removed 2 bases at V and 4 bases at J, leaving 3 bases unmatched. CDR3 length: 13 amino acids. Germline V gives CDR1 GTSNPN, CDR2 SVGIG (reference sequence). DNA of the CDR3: TGTGCCTGGAGTCGAACAGGGGGCACTGAAGCTTTCTTT. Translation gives CAWSRTGGTEAFF.

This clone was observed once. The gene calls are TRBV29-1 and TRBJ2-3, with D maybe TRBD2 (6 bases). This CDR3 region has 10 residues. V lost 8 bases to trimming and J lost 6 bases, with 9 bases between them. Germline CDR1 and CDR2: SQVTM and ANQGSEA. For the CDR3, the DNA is TGCAGCTCGGGGGAGGATACGCAGTATTTT. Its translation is CSSGEDTQYF.

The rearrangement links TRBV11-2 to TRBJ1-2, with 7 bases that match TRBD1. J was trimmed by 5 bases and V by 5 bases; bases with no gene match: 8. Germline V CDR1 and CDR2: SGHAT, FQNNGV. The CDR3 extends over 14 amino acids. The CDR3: CASSPTGQLYGYTF. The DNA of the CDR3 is TGTGCCAGCAGCCCAACGGGACAGTTGTATGGCTACACCTTC.

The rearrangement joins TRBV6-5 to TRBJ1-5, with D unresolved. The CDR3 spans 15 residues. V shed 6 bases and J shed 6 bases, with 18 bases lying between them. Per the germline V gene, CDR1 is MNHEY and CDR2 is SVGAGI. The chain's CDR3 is CASSRKPGLGQPQHF. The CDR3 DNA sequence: TGTGCCAGCAGCCGAAAGCCAGGCTTAGGTCAGCCCCAGCATTTT.

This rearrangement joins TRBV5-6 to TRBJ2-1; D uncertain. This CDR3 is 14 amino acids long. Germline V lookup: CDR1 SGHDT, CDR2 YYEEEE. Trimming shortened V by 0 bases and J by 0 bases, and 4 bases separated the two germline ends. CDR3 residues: CASSLGASYNEQFF. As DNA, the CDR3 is TGTGCCAGCAGCTTGGGGGCCTCCTACAATGAGCAGTTCTTC. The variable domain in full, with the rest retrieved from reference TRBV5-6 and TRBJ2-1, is DAGVTQSPTHLIKTRGQQVTLRCSPKSGHDTVSWYQQALGQGPQFIFQYYEEEERQRGNFPDRFSGHQFPNYSSELNVNALLLGDSALYLCASSLGASYNEQFFGPGTRLTVL.

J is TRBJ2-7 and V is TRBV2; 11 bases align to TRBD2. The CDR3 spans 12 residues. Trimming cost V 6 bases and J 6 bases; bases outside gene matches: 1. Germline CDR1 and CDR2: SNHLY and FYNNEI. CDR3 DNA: TGTGCCAGCAGCGGACTAGCGGGCGAGCAGTACTTC. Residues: CASSGLAGEQYF.

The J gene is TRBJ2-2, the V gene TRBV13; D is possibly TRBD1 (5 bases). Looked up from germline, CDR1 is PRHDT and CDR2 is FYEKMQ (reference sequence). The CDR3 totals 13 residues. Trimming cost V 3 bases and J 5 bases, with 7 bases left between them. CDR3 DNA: TGTGCCAGCAGCTTCAGGGTTACCGGGGAGCTGTTTTTT. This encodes CASSFRVTGELFF.

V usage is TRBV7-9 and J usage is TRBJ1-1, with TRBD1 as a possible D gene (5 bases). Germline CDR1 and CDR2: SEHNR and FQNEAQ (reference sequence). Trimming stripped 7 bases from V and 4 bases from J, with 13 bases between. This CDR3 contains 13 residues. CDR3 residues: CASTSGGTTEAFF. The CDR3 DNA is TGTGCCAGCACCTCGGGAGGGACCACTGAAGCTTTCTTT.

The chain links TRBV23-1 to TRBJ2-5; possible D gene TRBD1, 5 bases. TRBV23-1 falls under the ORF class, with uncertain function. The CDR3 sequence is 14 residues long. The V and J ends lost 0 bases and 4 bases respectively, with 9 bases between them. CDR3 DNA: TGCGCCAGCAGTCAATCTCAGGGTGGAGAGACCCAGTACTTC. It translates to CASSQSQGGETQYF.

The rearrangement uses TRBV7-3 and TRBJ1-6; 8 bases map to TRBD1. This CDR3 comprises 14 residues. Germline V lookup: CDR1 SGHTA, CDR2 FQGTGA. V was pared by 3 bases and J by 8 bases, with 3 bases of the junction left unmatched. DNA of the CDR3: TGTGCCAGCAGCTTGACAGGGGCCGATTCACCCCTCCACTTT. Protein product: CASSLTGADSPLHF.

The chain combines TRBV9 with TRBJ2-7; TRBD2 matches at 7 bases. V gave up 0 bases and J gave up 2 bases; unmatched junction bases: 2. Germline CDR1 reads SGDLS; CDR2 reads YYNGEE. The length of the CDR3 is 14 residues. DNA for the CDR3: TGTGCCAGCAGCGTAGGGGGGGGTCCCTACGAGCAGTACTTC. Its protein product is CASSVGGGPYEQYF.

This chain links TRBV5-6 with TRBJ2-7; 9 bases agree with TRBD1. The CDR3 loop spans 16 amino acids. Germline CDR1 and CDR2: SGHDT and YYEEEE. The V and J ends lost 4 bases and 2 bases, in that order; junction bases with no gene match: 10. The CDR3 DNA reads TGTGCCAGCAGCCGTAACAGGGGGCGCGGGACCTACGAGCAGTACTTC. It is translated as CASSRNRGRGTYEQYF.

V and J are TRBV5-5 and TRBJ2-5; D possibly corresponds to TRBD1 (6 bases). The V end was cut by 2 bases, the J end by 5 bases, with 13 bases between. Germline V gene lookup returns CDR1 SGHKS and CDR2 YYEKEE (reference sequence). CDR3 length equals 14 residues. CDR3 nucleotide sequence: TGTGCCAGCAGCTTACAGGGACCTTACGAGACCCAGTACTTC. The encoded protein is CASSLQGPYETQYF.

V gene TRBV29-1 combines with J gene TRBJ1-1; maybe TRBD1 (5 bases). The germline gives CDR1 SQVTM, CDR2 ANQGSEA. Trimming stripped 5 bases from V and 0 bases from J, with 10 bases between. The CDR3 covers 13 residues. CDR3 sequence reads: CSVTGLMNTEAFF. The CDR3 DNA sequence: TGCAGCGTTACGGGACTTATGAACACTGAAGCTTTCTTT.

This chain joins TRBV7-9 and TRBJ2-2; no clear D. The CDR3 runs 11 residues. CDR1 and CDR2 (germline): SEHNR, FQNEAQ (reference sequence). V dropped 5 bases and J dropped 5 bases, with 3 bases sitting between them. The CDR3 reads CASSLTGELFF. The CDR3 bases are TGTGCCAGCAGCCTTACCGGGGAGCTGTTTTTT.

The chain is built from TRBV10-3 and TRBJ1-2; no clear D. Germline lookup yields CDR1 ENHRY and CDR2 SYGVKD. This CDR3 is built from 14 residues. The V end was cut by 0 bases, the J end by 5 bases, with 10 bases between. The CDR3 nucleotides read TGTGCCATCAGTGAGTCGGCAGTTGTTTATGGCTACACCTTC. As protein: CAISESAVVYGYTF.